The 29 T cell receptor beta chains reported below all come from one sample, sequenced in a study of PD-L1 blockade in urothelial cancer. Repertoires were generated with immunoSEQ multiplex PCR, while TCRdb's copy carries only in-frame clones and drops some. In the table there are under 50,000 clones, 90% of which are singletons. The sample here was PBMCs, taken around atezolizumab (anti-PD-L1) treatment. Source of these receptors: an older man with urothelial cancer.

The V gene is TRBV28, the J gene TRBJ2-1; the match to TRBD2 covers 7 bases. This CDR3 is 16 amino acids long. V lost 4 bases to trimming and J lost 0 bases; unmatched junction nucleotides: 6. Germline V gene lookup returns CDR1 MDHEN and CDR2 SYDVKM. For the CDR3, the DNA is TGTGCCAGCAGTTCCCCAGGCGGGAGCTCCTACAATGAGCAGTTCTTC. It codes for CASSSPGGSSYNEQFF.

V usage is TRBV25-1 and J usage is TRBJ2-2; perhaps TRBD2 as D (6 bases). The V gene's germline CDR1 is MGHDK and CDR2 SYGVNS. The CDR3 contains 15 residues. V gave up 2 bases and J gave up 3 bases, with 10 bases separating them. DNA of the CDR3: TGTGCCAGCAGTGAACCCGGGGGATACACCGGGGAGCTGTTTTTT. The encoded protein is CASSEPGGYTGELFF.

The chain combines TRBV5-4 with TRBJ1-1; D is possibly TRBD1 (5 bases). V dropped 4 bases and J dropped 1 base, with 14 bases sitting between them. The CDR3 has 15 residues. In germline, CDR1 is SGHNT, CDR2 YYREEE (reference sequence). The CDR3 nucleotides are TGTGCCAGCAGCAACCCGCGGGGGACGAACACTGAAGCTTTCTTT. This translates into CASSNPRGTNTEAFF.

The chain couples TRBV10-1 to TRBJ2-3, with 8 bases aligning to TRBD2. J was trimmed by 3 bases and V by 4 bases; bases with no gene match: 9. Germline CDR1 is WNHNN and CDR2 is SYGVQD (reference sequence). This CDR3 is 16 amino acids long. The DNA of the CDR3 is TGCGCCAGCAGTGGAGAAAGCGGGAGTCGTACAGATACGCAGTATTTT. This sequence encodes CASSGESGSRTDTQYF.

The CDR3 here is CSVAGGVSGYTF. The DNA for the CDR3 is TGCAGCGTTGCGGGGGGGGTGTCCGGCTACACCTTC. The chain recombines TRBV29-1 with TRBJ1-2; D is possibly TRBD1 (5 bases). V gave up 4 bases and J gave up 8 bases, with 14 bases separating them. CDR1 is SQVTM, CDR2 ANQGSEA, per germline. This CDR3 has 12 amino acids.

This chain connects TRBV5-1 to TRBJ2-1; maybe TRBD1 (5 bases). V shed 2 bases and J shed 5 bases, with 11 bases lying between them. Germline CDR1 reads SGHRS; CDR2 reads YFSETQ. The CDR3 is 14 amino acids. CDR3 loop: CASSLGGADNEQFF. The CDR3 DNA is TGCGCCAGCAGCTTAGGTGGGGCCGACAATGAGCAGTTCTTC.

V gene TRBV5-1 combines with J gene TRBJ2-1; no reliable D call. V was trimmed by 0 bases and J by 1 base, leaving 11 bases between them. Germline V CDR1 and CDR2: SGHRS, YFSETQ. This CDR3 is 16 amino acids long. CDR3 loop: CASSLEARNSYNEQFF. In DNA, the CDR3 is TGCGCCAGCAGCTTGGAGGCGAGGAATTCCTACAATGAGCAGTTCTTC.

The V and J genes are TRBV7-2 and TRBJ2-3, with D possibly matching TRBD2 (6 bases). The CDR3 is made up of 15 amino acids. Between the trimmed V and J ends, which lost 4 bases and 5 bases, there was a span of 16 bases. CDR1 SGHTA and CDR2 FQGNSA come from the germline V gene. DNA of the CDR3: TGTGCCAGCAGCTCGTCTAGCGCCGATGGAGATACGCAGTATTTT. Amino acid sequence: CASSSSSADGDTQYF.

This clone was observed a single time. The CDR3 DNA follows: TGTGCCAGCAACCAGGGCCCCTACAATGAGCAGTTCTTC. It codes for CASNQGPYNEQFF. The chain has TRBV2 and TRBJ2-1; tentative D call: TRBD1 (5 bases). V was clipped by 7 bases and J by 2 bases, with 9 bases between them. The CDR3 extends over 13 amino acids. Germline-derived CDR1 and CDR2 are SNHLY and FYNNEI.

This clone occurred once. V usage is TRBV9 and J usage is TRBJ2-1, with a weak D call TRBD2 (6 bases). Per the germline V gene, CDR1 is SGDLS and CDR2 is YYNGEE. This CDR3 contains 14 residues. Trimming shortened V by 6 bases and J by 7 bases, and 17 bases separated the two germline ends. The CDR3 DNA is TGTGCCAGCACTCCCCTTGGGACTTGGAATGAGCAGTTCTTC. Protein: CASTPLGTWNEQFF.

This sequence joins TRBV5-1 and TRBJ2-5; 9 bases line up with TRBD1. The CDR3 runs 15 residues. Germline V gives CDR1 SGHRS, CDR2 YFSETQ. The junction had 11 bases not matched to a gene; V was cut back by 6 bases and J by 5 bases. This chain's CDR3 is CASTSGTGLGETQYF. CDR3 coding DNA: TGCGCCAGCACTTCCGGGACAGGGTTAGGGGAGACCCAGTACTTC.

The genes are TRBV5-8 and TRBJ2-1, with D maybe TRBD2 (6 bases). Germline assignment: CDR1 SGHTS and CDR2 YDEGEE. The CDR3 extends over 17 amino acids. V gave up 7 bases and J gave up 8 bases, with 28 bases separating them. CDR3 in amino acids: CASPRTGLIPPGDEQFF. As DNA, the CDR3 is TGTGCCAGCCCTAGAACGGGACTTATCCCCCCTGGGGATGAGCAGTTCTTC.

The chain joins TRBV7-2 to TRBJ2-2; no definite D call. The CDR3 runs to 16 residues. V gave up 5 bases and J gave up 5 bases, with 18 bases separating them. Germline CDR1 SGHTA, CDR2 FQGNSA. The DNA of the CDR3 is TGTGCCAGCAGCCCCCTGCAGTATGATCATACCGGGGAGCTGTTTTTT. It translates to CASSPLQYDHTGELFF.

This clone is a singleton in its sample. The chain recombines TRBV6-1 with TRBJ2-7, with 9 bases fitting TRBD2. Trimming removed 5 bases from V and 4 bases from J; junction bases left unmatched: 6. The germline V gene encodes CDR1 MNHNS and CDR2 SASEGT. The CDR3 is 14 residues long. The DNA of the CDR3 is TGTGCCAGCAGTACTAGCGGGTATTCTTACGAGCAGTACTTC. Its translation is CASSTSGYSYEQYF.

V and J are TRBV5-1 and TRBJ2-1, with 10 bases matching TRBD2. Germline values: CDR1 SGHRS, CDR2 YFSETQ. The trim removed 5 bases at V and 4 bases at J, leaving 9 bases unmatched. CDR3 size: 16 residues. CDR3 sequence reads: CASSLQASGSYNEQFF. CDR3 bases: TGCGCCAGCAGTTTGCAGGCTAGCGGGAGTTACAATGAGCAGTTCTTC.

The DNA of the CDR3 is TGCGCCAGCAGCTTGGACGCAGGGGCGACCTATGGCTACACCTTC. Protein product: CASSLDAGATYGYTF. V and J are TRBV5-1 and TRBJ1-2, with D perhaps TRBD1 (6 bases). The V end was cut by 0 bases, the J end by 4 bases, with 13 bases between. The CDR3 consists of 15 residues. CDR1 is SGHRS and CDR2 is YFSETQ in the germline V gene.

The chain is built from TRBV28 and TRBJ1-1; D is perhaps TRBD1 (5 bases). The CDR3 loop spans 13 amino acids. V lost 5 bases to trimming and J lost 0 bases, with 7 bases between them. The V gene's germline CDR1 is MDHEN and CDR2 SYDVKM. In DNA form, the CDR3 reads TGTGCCAGCAGTAGGGGTATGAACACTGAAGCTTTCTTT. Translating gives CASSRGMNTEAFF.

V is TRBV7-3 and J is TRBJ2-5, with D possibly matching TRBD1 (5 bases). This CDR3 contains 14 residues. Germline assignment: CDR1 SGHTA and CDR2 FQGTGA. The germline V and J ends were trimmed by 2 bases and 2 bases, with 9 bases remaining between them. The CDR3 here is CASSLQGSQETQYF. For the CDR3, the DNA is TGTGCCAGCAGCTTACAGGGCAGTCAAGAGACCCAGTACTTC.

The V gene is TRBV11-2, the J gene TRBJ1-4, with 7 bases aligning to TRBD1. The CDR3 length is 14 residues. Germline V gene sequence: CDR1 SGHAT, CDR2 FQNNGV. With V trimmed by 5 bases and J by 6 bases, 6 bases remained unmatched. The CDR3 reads CASSPQGKYEKLFF. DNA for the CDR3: TGTGCCAGCAGCCCACAGGGGAAATATGAAAAACTGTTTTTT.

The CDR3 protein is CASSISGQGLYNEQFF. Here the CDR3 DNA reads TGTGCCAGTAGTATCTCGGGACAGGGTCTCTACAATGAGCAGTTCTTC. This sequence joins TRBV19 and TRBJ2-1, with 9 positions matching TRBD1. Germline V lookup: CDR1 LNHDA, CDR2 SQIVND (reference sequence). The CDR3 contains 16 residues. V shed 3 bases and J 3 bases; nucleotides not matched to a gene: 6.

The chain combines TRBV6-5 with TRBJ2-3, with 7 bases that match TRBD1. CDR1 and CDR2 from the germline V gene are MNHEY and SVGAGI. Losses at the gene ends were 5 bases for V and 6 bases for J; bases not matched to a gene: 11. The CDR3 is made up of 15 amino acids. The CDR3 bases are TGTGCCAGCAGTCCACAGGGACAGCCGGCTGATACGCAGTATTTT. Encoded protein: CASSPQGQPADTQYF.

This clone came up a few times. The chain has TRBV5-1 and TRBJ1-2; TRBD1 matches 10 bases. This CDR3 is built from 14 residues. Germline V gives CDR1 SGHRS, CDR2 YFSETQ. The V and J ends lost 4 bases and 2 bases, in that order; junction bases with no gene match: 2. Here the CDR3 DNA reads TGCGCCAGCAGCCCGGGACAGGGGAACTATGGCTACACCTTC. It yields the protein CASSPGQGNYGYTF. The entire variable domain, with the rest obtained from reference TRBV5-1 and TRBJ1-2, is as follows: KAGVTQTPRYLIKTRGQQVTLSCSPISGHRSVSWYQQTPGQGLQFLFEYFSETQRNKGNFPGRFSGRQFSNSRSEMNVSTLELGDSALYLCASSPGQGNYGYTFGSGTRLTVV.

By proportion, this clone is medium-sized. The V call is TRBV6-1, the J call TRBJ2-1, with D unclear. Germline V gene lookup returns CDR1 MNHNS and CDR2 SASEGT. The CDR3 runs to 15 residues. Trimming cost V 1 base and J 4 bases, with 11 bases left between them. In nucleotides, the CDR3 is TGTGCCAGCAGTGAAGAGGCAGGTTCGTACAATGAGCAGTTCTTC. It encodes CASSEEAGSYNEQFF.

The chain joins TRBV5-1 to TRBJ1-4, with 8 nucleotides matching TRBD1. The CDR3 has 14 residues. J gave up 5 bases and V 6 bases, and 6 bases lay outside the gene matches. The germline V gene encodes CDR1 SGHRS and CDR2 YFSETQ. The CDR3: CASNFRGPNEKLFF. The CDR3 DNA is TGCGCCAGCAACTTCAGGGGGCCGAATGAAAAACTGTTTTTT.

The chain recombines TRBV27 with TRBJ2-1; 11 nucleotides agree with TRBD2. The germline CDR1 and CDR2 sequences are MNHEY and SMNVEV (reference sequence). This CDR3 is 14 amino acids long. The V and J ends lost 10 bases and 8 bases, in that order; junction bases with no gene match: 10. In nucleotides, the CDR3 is TGTGCCACCCAACGGGTACTAGCGGGAGATGAGCAGTTCTTC. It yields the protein CATQRVLAGDEQFF.

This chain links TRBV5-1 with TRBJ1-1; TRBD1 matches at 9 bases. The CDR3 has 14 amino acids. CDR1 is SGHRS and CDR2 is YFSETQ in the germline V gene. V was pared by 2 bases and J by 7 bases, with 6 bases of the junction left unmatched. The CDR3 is CASSFGTGSIEAFF. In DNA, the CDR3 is TGCGCCAGCAGCTTCGGGACAGGGAGCATTGAAGCTTTCTTT. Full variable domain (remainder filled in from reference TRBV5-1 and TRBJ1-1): KAGVTQTPRYLIKTRGQQVTLSCSPISGHRSVSWYQQTPGQGLQFLFEYFSETQRNKGNFPGRFSGRQFSNSRSEMNVSTLELGDSALYLCASSFGTGSIEAFFGQGTRLTVV.

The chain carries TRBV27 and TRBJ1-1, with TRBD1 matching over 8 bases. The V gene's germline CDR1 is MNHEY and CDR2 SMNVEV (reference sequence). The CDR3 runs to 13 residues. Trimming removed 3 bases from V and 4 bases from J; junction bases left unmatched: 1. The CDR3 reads CASSFDRGTEAFF. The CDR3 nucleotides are TGTGCCAGCAGTTTCGACAGGGGCACTGAAGCTTTCTTT.

The CDR3 loop is CASEIWDRRNTGELFF. CDR3 nucleotide sequence: TGTGCCAGTGAAATATGGGACAGGAGGAACACCGGGGAGCTGTTTTTT. The chain carries TRBV19 and TRBJ2-2, with TRBD1 identical over 8 bases. Germline V gene data show CDR1 as LNHDA and CDR2 as SQIVND (reference sequence). The CDR3 contains 16 residues. The V gene end was trimmed by 8 bases and the J gene end by 1 base; junction bases not matched to a gene: 9.

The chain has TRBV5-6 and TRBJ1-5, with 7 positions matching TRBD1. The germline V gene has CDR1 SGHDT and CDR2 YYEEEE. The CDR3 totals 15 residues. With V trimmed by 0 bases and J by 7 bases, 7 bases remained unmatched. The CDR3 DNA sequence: TGTGCCAGCAGCTTGGGACAGGGTCTAGGACAGCCCCAGCATTTT. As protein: CASSLGQGLGQPQHF. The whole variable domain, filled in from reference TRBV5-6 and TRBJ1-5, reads DAGVTQSPTHLIKTRGQQVTLRCSPKSGHDTVSWYQQALGQGPQFIFQYYEEEERQRGNFPDRFSGHQFPNYSSELNVNALLLGDSALYLCASSLGQGLGQPQHFGDGTRLSIL.